What follows are 25 T cell receptor beta chains derived from one specimen sequenced in a study of blood T cell repertoires in COVID-19. Profiled with immunoSEQ multiplex PCR; TCRdb holds only in-frame clones, not every one. The repertoire holds around 100,000 clones, around 85% seen once, with about 20% in the top ten. The sequenced sample was peripheral blood. The receptors originated from a man aged 70-80 years with active or convalescent COVID-19.

This clone turned up a few times. The chain combines TRBV10-3 with TRBJ2-5, with D perhaps TRBD2 (5 bases). CDR3 length equals 13 residues. Trimming took off 2 bases at V and 2 bases at J, with 6 bases between the two ends. CDR1 is ENHRY and CDR2 is SYGVKD in the germline V gene. CDR3 sequence: CAISEGLQETQYF. The CDR3 bases are TGTGCCATCAGTGAGGGACTTCAAGAGACCCAGTACTTC.

The J gene is TRBJ1-2, the V gene TRBV10-3; weak D call: TRBD1 (5 bases). The germline V gene has CDR1 ENHRY and CDR2 SYGVKD. The V gene lost 10 bases and the J gene lost 8 bases, with 17 bases spanning the gap. CDR3 length equals 12 residues. This CDR3 is CATFGGDRGYTF. CDR3 DNA: TGTGCCACTTTCGGAGGGGATCGAGGCTACACCTTC.

The chain carries TRBV3-1 (or the pseudogene TRBV3-2) and TRBJ1-6, with D possibly being TRBD1 (5 bases). V was clipped by 0 bases and J by 8 bases, with 11 bases between them. Germline CDR1 is LGHDT and CDR2 is YNNKEL (reference sequence). The CDR3 has 15 residues. The CDR3 DNA is TGTGCCAGCAGCCAAGACGGGGGGAGTGATTCACCCCTCCACTTT. Its protein product is CASSQDGGSDSPLHF.

This clone was counted a few times. The rearrangement joins TRBV5-1 to TRBJ1-5; 7 nucleotides line up with TRBD1. Unmatched junction bases numbered 4, after V lost 0 bases and J lost 7 bases. The CDR3 covers 14 residues. Germline values: CDR1 SGHRS, CDR2 YFSETQ. This CDR3 reads CASSLGLQGQPQHF. CDR3 nucleotide sequence: TGCGCCAGCAGCTTGGGCCTACAGGGGCAGCCCCAGCATTTT. The whole variable domain, filled in from reference TRBV5-1 and TRBJ1-5, reads KAGVTQTPRYLIKTRGQQVTLSCSPISGHRSVSWYQQTPGQGLQFLFEYFSETQRNKGNFPGRFSGRQFSNSRSEMNVSTLELGDSALYLCASSLGLQGQPQHFGDGTRLSIL.

The gene calls are TRBV7-6 and TRBJ2-2; 13 nucleotides agree with TRBD2. Looked up from germline, CDR1 is SGHVS and CDR2 is FNYEAQ. V lost 4 bases to trimming and J lost 3 bases; unmatched junction nucleotides: 2. The length of the CDR3 is 16 residues. The CDR3 spells CASSYGTSGDTGELFF. CDR3 sequence (DNA): TGTGCCAGCAGCTATGGGACTAGCGGGGACACCGGGGAGCTGTTTTTT. The full variable domain, its missing parts supplied by reference TRBV7-6 and TRBJ2-2, is GAGVSQSPRYKVTKRGQDVALRCDPISGHVSLYWYRQALGQGPEFLTYFNYEAQQDKSGLPNDRFSAERPEGSISTLTIQRTEQRDSAMYRCASSYGTSGDTGELFFGEGSRLTVL.

The chain's CDR3 is CASSSGTARFPQHF. CDR3 DNA: TGTGCCAGCAGTTCCGGGACAGCAAGGTTTCCCCAGCATTTT. J is TRBJ1-5 and V is TRBV2; 7 nucleotides align to TRBD1. Trimming at V came to 5 bases and at J to 10 bases, leaving 11 bases not matched to a gene. The CDR3 sequence is 14 residues long. Germline CDR1 SNHLY, CDR2 FYNNEI.

The chain employs TRBV6-2 or TRBV6-3 and TRBJ1-3, with TRBD1 as a possible D gene (6 bases). This CDR3 contains 17 residues. V lost 4 bases, J lost 0 bases, and 16 bases lay in between. Germline V CDR1 and CDR2: MNHEY, SVGEGT. The CDR3 region has the DNA TGTGCCAGCAGTTGGGACACGAGATCCTACTCTGGAAACACCATATATTTT. The encoded protein is CASSWDTRSYSGNTIYF.

This chain connects TRBV12-3 or TRBV12-4 to TRBJ1-4; unclear D gene. There are 13 residues in the CDR3. The V and J ends lost 7 bases and 5 bases respectively, with 11 bases between them. CDR3 sequence reads: CASNSGRNEKLFF. DNA of the CDR3: TGTGCCAGCAACTCGGGAAGAAATGAAAAACTGTTTTTT.

This clone has just a few counts. V is TRBV12-3 or TRBV12-4 and J is TRBJ1-1, with TRBD1 matching 8 bases. The CDR3 loop spans 13 amino acids. The ends lost 3 bases at V and 9 bases at J; junction bases unmatched: 6. Here the CDR3 DNA reads TGTGCCAGCAGTTTCGGACAGGGTGAGCAAGCTTTCTTT. Its protein product is CASSFGQGEQAFF.

The genes are TRBV11-2 and TRBJ2-7; TRBD1 matches 7 bases. CDR1 is SGHAT, CDR2 FQNNGV, per germline. CDR3 length equals 14 residues. V was clipped by 4 bases and J by 5 bases; unmatched bases: 8. CDR3 sequence (DNA): TGTGCCAGCAGCTCCCGGACAGGAGGACACGAGCAGTACTTC. This encodes CASSSRTGGHEQYF.

The chain's CDR3 is CASSFTGGDEKLFF. DNA for the CDR3: TGCGCCAGCAGCTTTACGGGGGGAGACGAAAAACTGTTTTTT. The rearrangement joins TRBV5-1 to TRBJ1-4; D is perhaps TRBD1 (5 bases). The CDR3 runs 14 residues. Trimming cost V 2 bases and J 8 bases, with 13 bases left between them. Germline V gene lookup returns CDR1 SGHRS and CDR2 YFSETQ.

This clone appeared a few times. The chain recombines TRBV10-3 with TRBJ2-1, with 13 bases matching TRBD2. The CDR3 has 18 residues. The germline CDR1 and CDR2 sequences are ENHRY and SYGVKD. The V and J ends lost 2 bases and 1 base, in that order; junction bases with no gene match: 5. The CDR3 protein is CAISEGGLAGVSYNEQFF. CDR3 nucleotides: TGTGCCATCAGTGAGGGAGGACTAGCGGGAGTGTCCTACAATGAGCAGTTCTTC.

The sample holds one count of this clone. The J gene is TRBJ2-5, the V gene TRBV7-2; D is perhaps TRBD1 (6 bases). Trimming stripped 5 bases from V and 7 bases from J, with 14 bases between. The CDR3 consists of 13 residues. The germline V gene encodes CDR1 SGHTA and CDR2 FQGNSA. The CDR3 DNA sequence: TGTGCCAGCAGCCAGAACAGGGATGGGACCCAGTACTTC. Translating gives CASSQNRDGTQYF.

The rearrangement joins TRBV7-9 to TRBJ2-7, with 12 bases fitting TRBD1. Unmatched junction bases numbered 8, after V lost 5 bases and J lost 6 bases. This CDR3 contains 15 residues. Looked up from germline, CDR1 is SEHNR and CDR2 is FQNEAQ (reference sequence). The CDR3, as DNA: TGTGCCAGCAGCCAAGCCGGGACAGGGGGCGCCGAGCAGTACTTC. It is translated as CASSQAGTGGAEQYF.

V and J are TRBV9 and TRBJ2-1; TRBD2 aligns across 10 bases. With 1 base clipped from V and 2 bases from J, the junction kept 3 bases outside the gene matches. The V gene's germline CDR1 is SGDLS and CDR2 YYNGEE. This CDR3 has 16 residues. CDR3 DNA: TGTGCCAGCAGCGTACTAGCGGGGGCCCCCTACAATGAGCAGTTCTTC. Residues: CASSVLAGAPYNEQFF.

This clone was seen a few times. This chain links TRBV5-6 with TRBJ1-4; D not certain. With 0 bases removed from V and 8 bases from J, the gap between germline ends came to 14 bases. Germline V gene data show CDR1 as SGHDT and CDR2 as YYEEEE. This CDR3 contains 15 residues. The CDR3 nucleotides are TGTGCCAGCAGCTTGGCAGAAGGACTAAACGAAAAACTGTTTTTT. Its translation is CASSLAEGLNEKLFF.

V and J are TRBV7-3 and TRBJ2-2; 9 bases fit TRBD2. There are 14 residues in the CDR3. The germline gives CDR1 SGHTA, CDR2 FQGTGA. With V trimmed by 4 bases and J by 5 bases, 2 bases remained unmatched. The CDR3, as DNA: TGTGCCAGCAGCTCTCTAGCGGGGACCGGGGAGCTGTTTTTT. Amino acid sequence: CASSSLAGTGELFF.

The CDR3 nucleotides are TGTGCCTGGAGTGCCTTTAACGTGCTACAGGGGGCGCGTGATAGCACTGAAGCTTTCTTT. This translates into CAWSAFNVLQGARDSTEAFF. V is TRBV30 and J is TRBJ1-1, with TRBD1 matching over 9 bases. Germline V gives CDR1 GTSNPN, CDR2 SVGIG (reference sequence). J lost 4 bases, V lost 1 base, and 22 bases had no gene match. This CDR3 has 20 amino acids.

The J gene is TRBJ2-1, the V gene TRBV9, with D unresolved. The CDR3 has 14 amino acids. CDR1 and CDR2 (germline): SGDLS, YYNGEE. Trimming took off 4 bases at V and 5 bases at J, with 13 bases between the two ends. CDR3: CASSFTSADNEQFF. The CDR3 coding sequence is TGTGCCAGCAGCTTTACATCGGCGGACAATGAGCAGTTCTTC.

The chain combines TRBV9 with TRBJ2-3, with 13 bases that match TRBD2. The CDR3 has 16 residues. The junction had 7 bases not matched to a gene; V was cut back by 3 bases and J by 6 bases. In germline, CDR1 is SGDLS, CDR2 YYNGEE. In DNA form, the CDR3 reads TGTGCCAGCAGCGCCCTCGGACTAGCGGGAGCGGATACGCAGTATTTT. Translating it yields CASSALGLAGADTQYF.

This clone was seen more than once but under ten times. This rearrangement joins TRBV7-2 to TRBJ2-7, with 7 nucleotides matching TRBD2. Germline V CDR1 and CDR2: SGHTA, FQGNSA. Losses at the gene ends were 0 bases for V and 5 bases for J; bases not matched to a gene: 4. The length of the CDR3 is 14 residues. The CDR3 loop reads CASSLALGGNEQYF. The CDR3 DNA reads as TGTGCCAGCAGCTTAGCCCTCGGGGGGAACGAGCAGTACTTC.

The J gene is TRBJ2-5, the V gene TRBV28; D is possibly TRBD2 (6 bases). The CDR3 contains 15 residues. Germline assignment: CDR1 MDHEN and CDR2 SYDVKM. Between the trimmed V and J ends, which lost 7 bases and 1 base, there was a span of 16 bases. This CDR3 reads CASKLGGGLQETQYF. The CDR3 bases are TGTGCCAGCAAATTGGGAGGAGGCCTCCAAGAGACCCAGTACTTC.

This clone is a singleton in its sample. The rearrangement joins TRBV6-5 to TRBJ1-6, with D perhaps TRBD1 (6 bases). Looked up from germline, CDR1 is MNHEY and CDR2 is SVGAGI. The length of the CDR3 is 14 residues. V gave up 5 bases and J gave up 7 bases, with 12 bases separating them. CDR3 amino acids: CASSTRTENSPLHF. The CDR3 region has the DNA TGTGCCAGCAGTACCAGGACAGAGAATTCACCCCTCCACTTT.

CDR3 protein: CASSFFAGMNEKLFF. The CDR3 nucleotides read TGCGCCAGCAGCTTTTTTGCAGGGATGAATGAAAAACTGTTTTTT. The chain is built from TRBV5-1 and TRBJ1-4; tentative D call: TRBD1 (5 bases). Germline loops: CDR1 SGHRS, CDR2 YFSETQ. V shed 2 bases and J shed 5 bases, with 13 bases lying between them. CDR3 size: 15 residues.

The V and J genes are TRBV6-5 and TRBJ2-7; D possibly corresponds to TRBD1 (6 bases). The V gene lost 6 bases and the J gene lost 4 bases, with 13 bases spanning the gap. This CDR3 is built from 13 residues. The germline gives CDR1 MNHEY, CDR2 SVGAGI. The chain's CDR3 is CASRQTTGYEQYF. The DNA for the CDR3 is TGTGCCAGCAGACAAACCACAGGGTACGAGCAGTACTTC.